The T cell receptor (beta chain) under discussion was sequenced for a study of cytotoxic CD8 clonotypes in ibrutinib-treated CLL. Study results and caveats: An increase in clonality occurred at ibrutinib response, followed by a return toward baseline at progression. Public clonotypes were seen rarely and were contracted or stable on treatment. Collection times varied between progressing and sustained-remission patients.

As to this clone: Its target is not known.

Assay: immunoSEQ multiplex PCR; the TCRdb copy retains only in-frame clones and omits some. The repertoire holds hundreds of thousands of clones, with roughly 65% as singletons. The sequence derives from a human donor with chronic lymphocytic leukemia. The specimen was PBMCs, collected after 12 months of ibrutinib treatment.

DNA of the CDR3: TGTGCCAGCACCTTAGGACCTTCCATCATGGGCGAGCAGTACTTC. Encoded protein: CASTLGPSIMGEQYF. The V and J genes are TRBV6-5 and TRBJ2-7, with D unresolved. Trimming cost V 7 bases and J 6 bases, with 22 bases left between them. There are 15 residues in the CDR3. Germline CDR1 reads MNHEY; CDR2 reads SVGAGI.